A single sample is the source of the 28 T cell receptor beta chains below, sequenced in a study of T cells in Graves' hyperthyroidism and ophthalmopathy. RNA transcripts provided the source from which TCR beta CDR3 regions were amplified. The HTBI set primed first-round TCR CDR3 RT-PCR. TCRdb processed the multiplex PCR reads anew with MiXCR; each CDR3 protein has one entry. The table lists 300,000 to 400,000 distinct CDR3 sequences, around a sixth of them singletons. Sample: blood. The receptors were sampled from a man younger than 35 with Graves' ophthalmopathy.

This clonotype was recorded many times. The chain uses TRBV20-1 and TRBJ1-5; D ambiguous. The V gene's germline CDR1 is DFQATT and CDR2 SNEGSKA (reference sequence). The ends were cut back, 1 base at V and 5 bases at J, with 6 bases in the middle. CDR3 length equals 12 residues. The CDR3 protein is CSARVLDQPQHF. The CDR3 DNA follows: TGCAGTGCTAGAGTTTTAGATCAGCCCCAGCATTTT.

Details on this clonotype: A much larger clone differs by one base, so this may be a read error. This chain links TRBV3-1 with TRBJ2-7; D is possibly TRBD1 (6 bases). This CDR3 has 16 amino acids. The ends were cut back, 1 base at V and 0 bases at J, with 13 bases in the middle. Per germline, CDR1 LGHDT and CDR2 YNNKEL (reference sequence). The CDR3 loop is CASSQVQGTASYEQYF. The CDR3 nucleotides read TGTGCCAGCAGCCAAGTCCAGGGGACGGCCTCCTACGAGCAGTACTTC.

This clonotype has only one observation. This sequence joins TRBV9 and TRBJ1-3; TRBD1 matches 8 bases. The CDR3 extends over 15 amino acids. The trim removed 4 bases at V and 1 base at J, leaving 4 bases unmatched. Germline V lookup: CDR1 SGDLS, CDR2 YYNGEE. The CDR3 loop reads CASSTTGDSGNTIYF. CDR3 sequence (DNA): TGTGCCAGCAGCACGACAGGGGATTCTGGAAACACCATATATTTT.

The chain is built from TRBV6-2 or TRBV6-3 and TRBJ1-2; 9 bases are shared with TRBD1. V lost 4 bases, J lost 4 bases, and 7 bases stayed unmatched. CDR3 length equals 15 residues. Germline V gene sequence: CDR1 MNHEY, CDR2 SVGEGT. CDR3 in DNA: TGTGCCAGCAGTTCCATGACAGGGGGTGTCTATGGCTACACCTTC. This gives the protein CASSSMTGGVYGYTF.

This rearrangement joins TRBV25-1 to TRBJ1-6; perhaps TRBD1 as D (6 bases). The CDR3 contains 14 residues. The germline V gene has CDR1 MGHDK and CDR2 SYGVNS. The V end was cut by 1 base, the J end by 8 bases, with 9 bases between. The CDR3 nucleotides are TGTGCCAGCAGTGAATTACAGGGAGATTCACCCCTCCACTTT. Its translation is CASSELQGDSPLHF.

The chain couples TRBV12-3 or TRBV12-4 to TRBJ1-5; D not resolved. The CDR3 sequence is 15 residues long. V was clipped by 6 bases and J by 0 bases, with 12 bases between them. The CDR3 loop reads CASSGELYSNQPQHF. DNA for the CDR3: TGTGCCAGCAGCGGCGAACTATATAGCAATCAGCCCCAGCATTTT.

This clonotype was found a few times. This rearrangement joins TRBV7-9 to TRBJ2-4; D is tentatively TRBD1 or TRBD2 (5 bases each). Germline CDR1 is SEHNR and CDR2 is FQNEAQ (reference sequence). This CDR3 comprises 15 residues. V gave up 7 bases and J gave up 9 bases, with 22 bases separating them. The CDR3 nucleotides are TGTGCCAGCATGTCTCTGGGGGAATTCGCCCCCATTCAGTACTTC. This translates into CASMSLGEFAPIQYF. Variable domain in full (rest from reference TRBV7-9 and TRBJ2-4): DTGVSQNPRHKITKRGQNVTFRCDPISEHNRLYWYRQTLGQGPEFLTYFQNEAQLEKSRLLSDRFSAERPKGSFSTLEIQRTEQGDSAMYLCASMSLGEFAPIQYFGAGTRLSVL.

On this clonotype: This sequence may be a read error, since a much larger clone differs from it by one base. This chain connects TRBV11-2 to TRBJ2-7; TRBD2 agrees at 8 bases. The CDR3 is 16 amino acids. Germline assignment: CDR1 SGHAT and CDR2 FQNNGV. CDR3 sequence: CASSHRNSGDSCEQYF. CDR3 bases: TGTGCCAGCAGCCATAGAAATAGCGGGGACTCCTGCGAGCAGTACTTC.

This clonotype appeared many times. The chain employs TRBV3-1 and TRBJ1-2; TRBD1 is a possible D gene (5 bases). The CDR3 has 16 amino acids. Trimming shortened V by 3 bases and J by 7 bases, and 21 bases separated the two germline ends. Germline V gives CDR1 LGHDT, CDR2 YNNKEL (reference sequence). CDR3 protein: CASSHSAGTGSGGYTF. The CDR3 DNA sequence: TGTGCCAGCAGCCATTCTGCCGGGACCGGCTCGGGTGGCTACACCTTC.

This clonotype was detected only a few times. The chain links TRBV5-4 to TRBJ1-2, with D possibly being TRBD1 (6 bases). The CDR3 is made up of 15 amino acids. Trimming pared 4 bases from V and 5 bases from J, leaving 18 bases between. CDR1 and CDR2 from the germline V gene are SGHNT and YYREEE (reference sequence). The CDR3 DNA follows: TGTGCCAGCAGCCGAAACGGACAGCTACTTTATGGCTACACCTTC. Protein product: CASSRNGQLLYGYTF. Full variable domain (remainder filled in from reference TRBV5-4 and TRBJ1-2): ETGVTQSPTHLIKTRGQQVTLRCSSQSGHNTVSWYQQALGQGPQFIFQYYREEENGRGNFPPRFSGLQFPNYSSELNVNALELDDSALYLCASSRNGQLLYGYTFGSGTRLTVV.

This clonotype was counted only a few times. The rearrangement uses TRBV20-1 and TRBJ1-4; D may be TRBD1 (6 bases). Per the germline V gene, CDR1 is DFQATT and CDR2 is SNEGSKA (reference sequence). The CDR3 is 16 residues long. Trimming took 1 base from V and 8 from J, leaving 20 bases between them. CDR3 loop: CSARVPISGQKEKLFF. The CDR3 bases are TGCAGTGCTAGAGTACCCATTTCCGGACAGAAGGAAAAACTGTTTTTT.

The chain uses TRBV9 and TRBJ2-3, with D possibly TRBD2 on 7 matching bases. Germline CDR1 and CDR2: SGDLS and YYNGEE. The CDR3 runs to 14 residues. The V end lost 3 bases, the J end lost 11 bases, and 19 bases lay between the germline ends. The CDR3 sequence is CASSEGGTGTKQYF. The CDR3 region has the DNA TGTGCCAGCAGCGAAGGGGGAACCGGGACTAAGCAGTATTTT.

V usage is TRBV7-9 and J usage is TRBJ1-1, with D perhaps matching TRBD1 (5 bases). CDR3 length: 14 amino acids. Germline CDR1 is SEHNR and CDR2 is FQNEAQ (reference sequence). V was cut by 1 base and J by 5 bases, with 11 bases left in between. The CDR3 DNA reads TGTGCCAGCAGCTTAGATGAGGGGCGGACTGAAGCTTTCTTT. Translating gives CASSLDEGRTEAFF.

The chain employs TRBV5-1 and TRBJ2-7; a weak D match, TRBD1 (6 bases). V lost 4 bases and J lost 3, with 11 bases in between. Germline V gene lookup returns CDR1 SGHRS and CDR2 YFSETQ. CDR3 length: 13 residues. CDR3 region: CASSAGTHYEQYF. The CDR3 region has the DNA TGCGCCAGCAGCGCCGGGACACACTACGAGCAGTACTTC.

The genes are TRBV12-3 or TRBV12-4 and TRBJ1-4; no clear D gene. This CDR3 has 14 amino acids. With 10 bases removed from V and 4 bases from J, the gap between germline ends came to 16 bases. The CDR3 here is CATPPRVINEKLFF. CDR3 DNA: TGTGCCACCCCGCCCCGGGTTATTAATGAAAAACTGTTTTTT.

This clonotype was detected only a few times. The chain recombines TRBV18 with TRBJ2-2; the match to TRBD2 covers 9 bases. Trimming took 3 bases from V and 7 from J; bases not matched to a gene: 0. The CDR3 length is 13 residues. The germline V gene encodes CDR1 KGHSH and CDR2 LQKENI. The CDR3: CASSPTSGGELFF. The CDR3 DNA reads as TGTGCCAGCTCACCGACTAGCGGCGGGGAGCTGTTTTTT.

The chain couples TRBV15 to TRBJ1-1, with D possibly matching TRBD1 (6 bases). CDR1 and CDR2 (germline): LNHNV, YYDKDF (reference sequence). The CDR3 runs 16 residues. V lost 3 bases and J 1 base, leaving 15 bases between the germline ends. CDR3 in amino acids: CATSSWSRGGNTEAFF. DNA for the CDR3: TGTGCCACCAGCAGCTGGAGCAGGGGCGGGAACACTGAAGCTTTCTTT.

This clonotype has ten or more counts. The J gene is TRBJ1-1, the V gene TRBV5-1, with TRBD1 matching over 8 bases. In germline, CDR1 is SGHRS, CDR2 YFSETQ. J lost 1 base, V lost 5 bases, and 7 bases had no gene match. The CDR3 is 15 amino acids. The CDR3 reads CASRRTTGGNTEAFF. The DNA for the CDR3 is TGCGCCAGCAGACGAACCACAGGGGGGAACACTGAAGCTTTCTTT.

The V and J genes are TRBV9 and TRBJ1-3; 7 bases fit TRBD1. Germline V CDR1 and CDR2: SGDLS, YYNGEE. The CDR3 is made up of 14 amino acids. Unmatched junction bases numbered 2, after V lost 4 bases and J lost 1 base. CDR3 coding DNA: TGTGCCAGCAGCCTGACAGGGTCTGGAAACACCATATATTTT. Its translation: CASSLTGSGNTIYF.

The genes are TRBV7-9 and TRBJ2-1; D possibly uses TRBD1 or TRBD2 (5 bases each). The CDR3 extends over 15 amino acids. V shed 7 bases and J shed 7 bases, with 20 bases lying between them. Germline V gives CDR1 SEHNR, CDR2 FQNEAQ (reference sequence). The chain's CDR3 is CASILSNGARNEQFF. The CDR3 DNA reads TGTGCCAGCATCCTAAGCAACGGGGCTAGAAATGAGCAGTTCTTC.

As regards this clonotype: Possible read error: a much larger clone is one base away. The V call is TRBV7-8, the J call TRBJ1-2; no firm D call. Germline lookup yields CDR1 SGHVS and CDR2 FQNEAQ. This CDR3 region has 15 residues. The CDR3 DNA sequence: TGTGCCAGCAGCCAAACCCTAGGGCTTAACTATGGCTACATCTTC. Amino acids: CASSQTLGLNYGYIF.

This clonotype appeared a few times. This rearrangement joins TRBV24-1 to TRBJ2-1; 7 bases are shared with TRBD1. From germline, CDR1 is KGHDR and CDR2 SFDVKD. Unmatched junction bases numbered 10, after V lost 9 bases and J lost 0 bases. The CDR3 totals 16 residues. The CDR3 sequence: CATGKVGDSSYNEQFF. In nucleotides, the CDR3 is TGTGCCACCGGGAAGGTTGGGGACAGCTCCTACAATGAGCAGTTCTTC.

The V and J genes are TRBV12-3 or TRBV12-4 and TRBJ2-2, with TRBD1 identical over 8 bases. This CDR3 has 14 residues. V was pared by 5 bases and J by 4 bases, with 3 bases of the junction left unmatched. This chain's CDR3 is CASSTGQGTGELFF. CDR3 nucleotide sequence: TGTGCCAGCAGTACTGGACAGGGCACCGGGGAGCTGTTTTTT.

This chain connects TRBV20-1 to TRBJ2-1; 8 nucleotides agree with TRBD1. The CDR3 totals 20 residues. The germline V gene has CDR1 DFQATT and CDR2 SNEGSKA (reference sequence). Unmatched junction bases numbered 17, after V lost 1 base and J lost 0 bases. The CDR3 reads CSARAGRDRPGGSSYNEQFF. CDR3 nucleotides: TGCAGTGCTAGAGCAGGACGGGACAGGCCAGGGGGGAGCTCCTACAATGAGCAGTTCTTC.

This clonotype has a count of ten or more. V and J are TRBV20-1 and TRBJ2-4; D may be TRBD2 (6 bases). Germline V gene sequence: CDR1 DFQATT, CDR2 SNEGSKA (reference sequence). The CDR3 sequence is 15 residues long. V lost 3 bases and J 5 bases, leaving 17 bases between the germline ends. The CDR3 region is CSASWTRREENIQYF. CDR3 nucleotides: TGCAGTGCTAGTTGGACACGGAGGGAGGAAAACATTCAGTACTTC.

The chain is built from TRBV19 and TRBJ2-5, with TRBD2 matching over 14 bases. The V gene's germline CDR1 is LNHDA and CDR2 SQIVND (reference sequence). The CDR3 is 15 residues long. V lost 7 bases, J lost 5 bases, and 6 bases stayed unmatched. The CDR3 here is CASTRTSGGFETQYF. CDR3 in DNA: TGTGCCAGTACCCGGACTAGCGGGGGGTTTGAGACCCAGTACTTC.

As concerns this clonotype: This may stem from a read error, because a much larger clone lies one nucleotide away. The gene calls are TRBV7-9 and TRBJ2-1; 8 bases are a match to TRBD2. The CDR3 extends over 15 amino acids. Germline assignment: CDR1 SEHNR and CDR2 FQNEAQ (reference sequence). The CDR3 protein is CASTHPGGVYNEQLF. The CDR3 coding sequence is TGTGCCAGCACCCATCCGGGGGGGGTCTACAATGAGCAGCTCTTC.

This clonotype came up many times. J is TRBJ2-1 and V is TRBV7-2; the D gene is possibly TRBD1 (5 bases). The V end lost 7 bases, the J end lost 9 bases, and 13 bases lay between the germline ends. The CDR3 spans 12 residues. CDR1 is SGHTA and CDR2 is FQGNSA in the germline V gene. The CDR3 sequence is CASNYFQGEQFF. The CDR3 DNA follows: TGTGCCAGCAACTATTTCCAGGGTGAGCAGTTCTTC.